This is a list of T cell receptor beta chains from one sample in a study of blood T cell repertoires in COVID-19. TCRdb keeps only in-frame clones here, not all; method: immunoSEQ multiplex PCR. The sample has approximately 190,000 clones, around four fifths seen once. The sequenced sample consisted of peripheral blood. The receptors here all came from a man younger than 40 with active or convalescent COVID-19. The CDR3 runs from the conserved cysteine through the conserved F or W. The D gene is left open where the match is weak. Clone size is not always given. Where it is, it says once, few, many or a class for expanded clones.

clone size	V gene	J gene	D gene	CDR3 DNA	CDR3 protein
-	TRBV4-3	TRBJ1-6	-	TGCGCCAGCAGCCCTGTTTGGGGGGAAAATTCACCCCTCCACTTT	CASSPVWGENSPLHF
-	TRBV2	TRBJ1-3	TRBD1	TGTGCCAGCAGTGGCCGAACAGGGGGGCGAAACACCATATATTTT	CASSGRTGGRNTIYF
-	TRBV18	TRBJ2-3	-	TGTGCCAGCTCACCGAGTCAGGCTGGAAATACGCAGTATTTT	CASSPSQAGNTQYF
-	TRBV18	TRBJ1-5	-	TGTGCCAGCTCAGTTCTCCAGGGAAGCAATCAGCCCCAGCATTTT	CASSVLQGSNQPQHF
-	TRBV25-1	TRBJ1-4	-	TGTGCCAGCAGCGGAATCTCAGCTGGGGAGGTTTATGAAAAACTGTTTTTT	CASSGISAGEVYEKLFF
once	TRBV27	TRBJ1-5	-	TGTGCCAGCAGTTTATCGGGGGGGAATCAGCCCCAGCATTTT	CASSLSGGNQPQHF
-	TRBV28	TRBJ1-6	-	TGTGCCAGTGCACTCCTCAGACGGAGGGATAATTCACCCCTCCACTTT	CASALLRRRDNSPLHF
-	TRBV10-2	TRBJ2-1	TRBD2	TGCGCCAGCGGACTAGGCTCCTACAATGAGCAGTTCTTC	CASGLGSYNEQFF
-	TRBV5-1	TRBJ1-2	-	TGCGCCAGCAGTGACGGTCCCGCCAGGGTGGTCAACTATGGCTACACCTTC	CASSDGPARVVNYGYTF
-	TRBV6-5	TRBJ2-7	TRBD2	TGTGCCAGCCCTAATCGGCTAGCGGGTAACTACGAGCAGTACTTC	CASPNRLAGNYEQYF
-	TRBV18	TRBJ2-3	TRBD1	TGTGCCAGCTCACGGACGGACAGGGGCGGCACAGATACGCAGTATTTT	CASSRTDRGGTDTQYF
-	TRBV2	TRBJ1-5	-	TGTGCCAGCAGTGGCCCCGGGACACCCAATCAGCCCCAGCATTTT	CASSGPGTPNQPQHF
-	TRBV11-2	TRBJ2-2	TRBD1	TGTGCCAGCAGCTTTGCAGGGGGACGGGACACCGGGGAGCTGTTTTTT	CASSFAGGRDTGELFF
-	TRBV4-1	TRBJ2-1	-	TGCGCCAGCTCGCGGGGCGGCCTGGGTAGGGGCAATGAGCAGTTCTTC	CASSRGGLGRGNEQFF
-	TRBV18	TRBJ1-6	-	TGTGCCAGCTCACCAATTGGCGGGGTGGCTGGGAATTCACCCCTCCACTTT	CASSPIGGVAGNSPLHF
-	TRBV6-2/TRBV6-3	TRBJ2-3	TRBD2	TGTGCCAGCAGTTCCAGCGGGACCACAGATACGCAGTATTTT	CASSSSGTTDTQYF
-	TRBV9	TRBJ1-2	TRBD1	TGTGCCAGCAGCGCCGATGGACAGGGCGTTAACTATGGCTACACCTTC	CASSADGQGVNYGYTF
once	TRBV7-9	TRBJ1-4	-	TGTGCCAGCAGCCGGACAGCAGGAAATGAAAAACTGTTTTTT	CASSRTAGNEKLFF
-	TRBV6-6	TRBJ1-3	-	TGTGCCAGCAGTTATGAGAATTCTGGAAACACCATATATTTT	CASSYENSGNTIYF
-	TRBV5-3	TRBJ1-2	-	TGTGCCAGAAGCTTGCGGGCAGGGACTAACTATGGCTACACCTTC	CARSLRAGTNYGYTF
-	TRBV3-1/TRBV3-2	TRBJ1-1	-	TGTGCCAGCAGCCACGGGGGAGGTCGCTTTGAAGCTTTCTTT	CASSHGGGRFEAFF
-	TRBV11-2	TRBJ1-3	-	TGTGCCAGCAGCTTAGATACGGGAAGAAACACCATATATTTT	CASSLDTGRNTIYF
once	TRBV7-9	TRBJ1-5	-	TGTGCCAGCAGCTACTCGTACGGGACTAAAGGGGAGGATCAGCCCCAGCATTTT	CASSYSYGTKGEDQPQHF
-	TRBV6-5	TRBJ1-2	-	TGTGCCAGCACCAAGCCGGGGAAGAGCTATGGCTACACCTTC	CASTKPGKSYGYTF
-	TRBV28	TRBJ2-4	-	TGTGCCAGCAGCTTCGCCAAAAACATTCAGTACTTC	CASSFAKNIQYF
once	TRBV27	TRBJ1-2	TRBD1	TGTGCCAGCAGTGGACAGGGGGCCTACTATGGCTACACCTTC	CASSGQGAYYGYTF
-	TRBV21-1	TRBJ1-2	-	TGTGCCAGCAGCAGATGGACAGTCCTCCGCACATATGATGGCTACACCTTC	CASSRWTVLRTYDGYTF
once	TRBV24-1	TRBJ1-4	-	TGTGCCACCAGAGACAATCAGGGAGGGGATGAAAAACTGTTTTTT	CATRDNQGGDEKLFF
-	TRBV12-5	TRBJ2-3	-	TGTGCTAGTGGTTTGGCTTCACAGGAGGGAGATACGCAGTATTTT	CASGLASQEGDTQYF
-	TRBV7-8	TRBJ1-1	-	TGTGCCAGCAGCTTATTTAGGGAGGACACTGAAGCTTTCTTT	CASSLFREDTEAFF
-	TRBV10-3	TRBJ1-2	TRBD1	TGTGCCATCAGTGGGGACAGCGAATCGGGCTATGGCTACACCTTC	CAISGDSESGYGYTF
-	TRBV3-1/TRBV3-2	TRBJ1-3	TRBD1	TGTGCCAGCAGCCAAGTCGACAGGGGAGGAAACACCATATATTTT	CASSQVDRGGNTIYF
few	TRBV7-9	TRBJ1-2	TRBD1	TGTGCCAGCAGCAAGACAGGGGCCGGCGGTAACTATGGCTACACCTTC	CASSKTGAGGNYGYTF
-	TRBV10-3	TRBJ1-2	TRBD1	TGTGCCATCACAGCCGGACAGGGGAACTATGGCTACACCTTC	CAITAGQGNYGYTF
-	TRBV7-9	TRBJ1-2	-	TGTGCCAGCAGCTTTCCCCAGGACTATGGCTACACCTTC	CASSFPQDYGYTF
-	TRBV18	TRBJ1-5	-	TGTGCCAGCTCACAGGAGTATAGCAATCAGCCCCAGCATTTT	CASSQEYSNQPQHF
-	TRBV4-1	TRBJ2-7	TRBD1	TGCGCCAGCAGCCAAGAACGCCGGGACAGGGGTTACGAGCAGTACTTC	CASSQERRDRGYEQYF
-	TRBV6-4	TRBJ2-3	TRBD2	TGTGCCAGCAGTTGGACTAGCGTGACAGATACGCAGTATTTT	CASSWTSVTDTQYF
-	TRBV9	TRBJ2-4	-	TGTGCCAGCAGCCCCCAGGCGGCGGGGAAAAACATTCAGTACTTC	CASSPQAAGKNIQYF
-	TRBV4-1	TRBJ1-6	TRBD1	TGCGCCAGCAGCCTGTCCTGGGGGACAGGGGTAGGTTCACCCCTCCACTTT	CASSLSWGTGVGSPLHF
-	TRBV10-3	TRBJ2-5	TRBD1	TGTGCCACCCGTCAGGACAGGGACCAAGAGACCCAGTACTTC	CATRQDRDQETQYF
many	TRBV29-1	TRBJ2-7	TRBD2	TGCAGCGTTGTCTCCGGGCGGCGGGAGGAGACCTACGAGCAGTACTTC	CSVVSGRREETYEQYF
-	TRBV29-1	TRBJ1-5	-	TGCAGCGTCCGTTCACATGGTTCCGATCAGCCCCAGCATTTT	CSVRSHGSDQPQHF
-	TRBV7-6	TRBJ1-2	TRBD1	TGTGCCAGCAGCGGGGACAGGGATAGCTACACCTTC	CASSGDRDSYTF
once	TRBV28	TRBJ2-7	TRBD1	TGTGCCAGCACCATCCCCGAGACAGGGGAAACCTACGAGCAGTACTTC	CASTIPETGETYEQYF
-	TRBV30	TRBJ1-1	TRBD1	TGTGCCTGGACCTCTGGACAGGGGGCTGAAGCTTTCTTT	CAWTSGQGAEAFF